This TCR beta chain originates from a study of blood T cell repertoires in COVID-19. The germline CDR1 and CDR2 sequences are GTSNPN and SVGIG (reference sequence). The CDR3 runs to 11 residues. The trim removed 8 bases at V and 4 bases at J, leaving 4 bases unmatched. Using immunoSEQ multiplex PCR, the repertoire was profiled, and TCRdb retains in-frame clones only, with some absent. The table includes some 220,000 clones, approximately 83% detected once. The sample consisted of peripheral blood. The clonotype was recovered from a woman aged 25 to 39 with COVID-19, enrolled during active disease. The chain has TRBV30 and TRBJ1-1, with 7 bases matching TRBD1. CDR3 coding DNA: TGTGCCGGGTACAGGGGCACTGAAGCTTTCTTT. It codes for CAGYRGTEAFF.